These T cell receptor beta chains were read from a single sample in a study of CDR3 diversity in severe acne. Each CDR3 protein gets one entry after TCRdb re-called the PCR reads with MiXCR. The data hold approximately 77,000 distinct CDR3 sequences, with under 55% observed a single time. Sample: blood. The receptor source for this set is a male donor with severe acne vulgaris. Each CDR3 is given with its conserved first and last residue. Fields, in order: V gene, D gene, J gene, clone size, CDR3 DNA, CDR3 protein. A D gene is named only where the DNA matches it firmly. Clone sizes are given selectively: once, few, many, or a class where the clone is expanded.

v_call: TRBV7-8
d_call: TRBD1
j_call: TRBJ2-5
clone_size: -
cdr3_nt: TGTGCCAGCAGCTCGGGGACAGGGCTACAAGAGACCCAGTACTTC
cdr3_aa: CASSSGTGLQETQYF

v_call: TRBV9
d_call: -
j_call: TRBJ2-2
clone_size: -
cdr3_nt: TGTGCCAGCAGCACGGACGGTACCGGGGAGCTGTTTTTT
cdr3_aa: CASSTDGTGELFF

v_call: TRBV28
d_call: -
j_call: TRBJ2-5
clone_size: -
cdr3_nt: TGTGCCAGCAGTTTAACTGGCAGGCCGAGAGAGACCCAGTACTTC
cdr3_aa: CASSLTGRPRETQYF

v_call: TRBV18
d_call: TRBD1
j_call: TRBJ2-7
clone_size: many
cdr3_nt: TGTGCCAGCTCACCACAGGGACAGGGAGGCTACGAGCAGTACTTC
cdr3_aa: CASSPQGQGGYEQYF

v_call: TRBV7-2
d_call: TRBD2
j_call: TRBJ2-7
clone_size: -
cdr3_nt: TGTGCCAGCAGCGGGGGACTAGCGGGAGACGAGCAGTACTTC
cdr3_aa: CASSGGLAGDEQYF

v_call: TRBV7-9
d_call: TRBD1
j_call: TRBJ2-3
clone_size: many
cdr3_nt: TGTGCCAGCAGCCCCAGACAGGGGAGAGATACGCAGTATTTT
cdr3_aa: CASSPRQGRDTQYF

v_call: TRBV20-1
d_call: TRBD1
j_call: TRBJ1-5
clone_size: -
cdr3_nt: TGCAGTGCGGGTAGACAGGGGGGGTCTCAGCCCCAGCATTTT
cdr3_aa: CSAGRQGGSQPQHF

v_call: TRBV7-3
d_call: -
j_call: TRBJ2-4
clone_size: many
cdr3_nt: TGTGCCAGCAGCTTAAATTTGGGAGGTGGCAAAAACATTCAGTACTTC
cdr3_aa: CASSLNLGGGKNIQYF

v_call: TRBV11-2
d_call: TRBD2
j_call: TRBJ2-7
clone_size: -
cdr3_nt: TGTGCCAGCAGACCGACTAGCGGGACGCCGTACGAGCAGTACTTC
cdr3_aa: CASRPTSGTPYEQYF

v_call: TRBV7-3
d_call: -
j_call: TRBJ1-1
clone_size: -
cdr3_nt: TGTGCCAGCAGCTTAACGAGGGGGATGAACACTGAAGCTTTCTTT
cdr3_aa: CASSLTRGMNTEAFF

v_call: TRBV25-1
d_call: -
j_call: TRBJ2-7
clone_size: -
cdr3_nt: TGTGCCAGCAGTCTCCGGGACACCGACTACGAGCAGTACTTC
cdr3_aa: CASSLRDTDYEQYF

v_call: TRBV11-2
d_call: TRBD1
j_call: TRBJ1-4
clone_size: -
cdr3_nt: TGTGCCAGCAGCTCAACCCAGGGGGCTCCTAATGAAAAACTGTTTTTT
cdr3_aa: CASSSTQGAPNEKLFF

v_call: TRBV7-9
d_call: TRBD2
j_call: TRBJ2-1
clone_size: once
cdr3_nt: TGTGCCAGCAGCTCGACGTTGACTAGCGCAATGCTGGGTGAGCAGTTCTTC
cdr3_aa: CASSSTLTSAMLGEQFF

v_call: TRBV2
d_call: TRBD1
j_call: TRBJ1-2
clone_size: many
cdr3_nt: TGTGCCAGTTTTAAACCCGACAGGGGCTATGGCTACACCTTC
cdr3_aa: CASFKPDRGYGYTF

v_call: TRBV9
d_call: -
j_call: TRBJ1-2
clone_size: -
cdr3_nt: -
cdr3_aa: CASSVGGGTYGYSF

v_call: TRBV7-6
d_call: -
j_call: TRBJ2-7
clone_size: -
cdr3_nt: TGTGCCAGCAGCCCTTCGGGGGCGTGGGAGCAGTACTTC
cdr3_aa: CASSPSGAWEQYF

v_call: TRBV6-2/TRBV6-3
d_call: -
j_call: TRBJ2-5
clone_size: -
cdr3_nt: TGTGCCAGCATTGGGGGGCCGCAAGAGACCCAGTACTTC
cdr3_aa: CASIGGPQETQYF

v_call: TRBV20-1
d_call: -
j_call: TRBJ1-2
clone_size: -
cdr3_nt: TGCAGTGCTAGCTTGTCTGGCTACACCTTC
cdr3_aa: CSASLSGYTF

v_call: TRBV6-5
d_call: TRBD1
j_call: TRBJ2-7
clone_size: medium-sized
cdr3_nt: TGTGCCAGCAGTTTAACCGGGACAGCCTACGAGCAGTACTTC
cdr3_aa: CASSLTGTAYEQYF

v_call: TRBV6-4
d_call: -
j_call: TRBJ2-5
clone_size: -
cdr3_nt: TGCGCCTATTCAATCATAAGGGGTCGGGAGACCCTGTACTTC
cdr3_aa: CAYSIIRGRETLYF

v_call: TRBV15
d_call: -
j_call: TRBJ2-3
clone_size: many
cdr3_nt: TGTGCCACCAGCAGCCCTTGGGGGCGGAGCACAGATACGCAGTATTTT
cdr3_aa: CATSSPWGRSTDTQYF

v_call: TRBV24-1
d_call: -
j_call: TRBJ2-4
clone_size: many
cdr3_nt: TGTGCCACCAGTGATAAGGGAAAAAACATTCAGTACTTC
cdr3_aa: CATSDKGKNIQYF

v_call: TRBV11-2
d_call: TRBD1
j_call: TRBJ2-5
clone_size: few
cdr3_nt: TGTGCCAGCAGCTTAGCCCCAGGGGGCTGGAAGACCCAGTACTTC
cdr3_aa: CASSLAPGGWKTQYF

v_call: TRBV7-2
d_call: TRBD1
j_call: TRBJ1-2
clone_size: -
cdr3_nt: TGTGCCAGCCACCCCGGGACAGTCTCCGCGGGGGGCTACACCTTC
cdr3_aa: CASHPGTVSAGGYTF

v_call: TRBV11-2
d_call: -
j_call: TRBJ2-5
clone_size: few
cdr3_nt: TGTACCAGCAGCTTAGATGGTACGGGACAAGAGACCCAGTACTTC
cdr3_aa: CTSSLDGTGQETQYF

v_call: TRBV6-1
d_call: -
j_call: TRBJ2-3
clone_size: -
cdr3_nt: TGTGCCAGCAGTGCCTCTGGTGATACGCAGTATTTT
cdr3_aa: CASSASGDTQYF

v_call: TRBV6-5
d_call: -
j_call: TRBJ2-2
clone_size: few
cdr3_nt: TGTGCCAGCAGTTACTCGCCGGGGTCCGGGGAGCTGTTTTTT
cdr3_aa: CASSYSPGSGELFF

v_call: TRBV5-1
d_call: -
j_call: TRBJ1-2
clone_size: many
cdr3_nt: TGCGCCAGCAGCTTGGTCGGGGGGCGTGGCTACACCTTC
cdr3_aa: CASSLVGGRGYTF

v_call: TRBV9
d_call: -
j_call: TRBJ2-7
clone_size: -
cdr3_nt: TGTGCCAGCGGCTATGACAGTTTCTACGAGCGGTACTTC
cdr3_aa: CASGYDSFYERYF

v_call: TRBV20-1
d_call: TRBD2
j_call: TRBJ2-3
clone_size: -
cdr3_nt: TGCAGTGCTCAGGACCTCGGGACTAGCGGGATAGGAACAGATACGCAGTATTTT
cdr3_aa: CSAQDLGTSGIGTDTQYF

v_call: TRBV29-1
d_call: -
j_call: TRBJ1-1
clone_size: -
cdr3_nt: TGCAGCGTTGAAGTTGGTAGGGCTACTTTCTTT
cdr3_aa: CSVEVGRATFF

v_call: TRBV7-2
d_call: -
j_call: TRBJ1-2
clone_size: many
cdr3_nt: TGTGCCAGCAGCTTCGATGTGAACTATGGCTACACCTTC
cdr3_aa: CASSFDVNYGYTF

v_call: TRBV24-1
d_call: TRBD1
j_call: TRBJ2-3
clone_size: -
cdr3_nt: TGTGCCACCAGTGATTTAACAGGGGTCAGGGATACGCAGTATTTT
cdr3_aa: CATSDLTGVRDTQYF

v_call: TRBV11-2
d_call: -
j_call: TRBJ2-7
clone_size: -
cdr3_nt: TGTGCCAGCAGCTCCCCCGCACGAAGGCGGGATGAGCAGTACTTC
cdr3_aa: CASSSPARRRDEQYF

v_call: TRBV9
d_call: -
j_call: TRBJ1-1
clone_size: -
cdr3_nt: TGTGCCAGCAGCGTAACGAGGGGGTTGGACACTGAAGCTTTCTTT
cdr3_aa: CASSVTRGLDTEAFF

v_call: TRBV18
d_call: TRBD1
j_call: TRBJ2-1
clone_size: -
cdr3_nt: TGTGCCAGCTCACTTTCCAGGACAGGGGTCTTCAATGAGCAGTCCTTC
cdr3_aa: CASSLSRTGVFNEQSF

v_call: TRBV18
d_call: -
j_call: TRBJ1-2
clone_size: many
cdr3_nt: TGTGCCAGCTCACCACCGGCAGGCTATGGCTACACCTTC
cdr3_aa: CASSPPAGYGYTF

v_call: TRBV11-2
d_call: -
j_call: TRBJ2-2
clone_size: -
cdr3_nt: TGTGCCAGCAGCTTAGATGGGGGGCACACCGGGGAGCTGTTTTTT
cdr3_aa: CASSLDGGHTGELFF

v_call: TRBV6-2/TRBV6-3
d_call: -
j_call: TRBJ1-2
clone_size: -
cdr3_nt: TGTGCCAGACCCAAGCGGGGGGATCCTGCAAACTATGGCTACACCTTC
cdr3_aa: CARPKRGDPANYGYTF